Below, 17 T cell receptor beta chains from the same sample are listed, as sequenced in a study of blood T cell repertoires in COVID-19. TCRdb's table, derived via immunoSEQ multiplex PCR, lists solely in-frame clones and lacks some. The data hold about 150,000 clones, with approximately 80% observed a single time. Sequenced material: peripheral blood. These receptor sequences come from a man between 60 and 75 years old with acute or convalescent COVID-19.

By share, this clone counts as medium-sized (0.01 to 0.1%). This chain joins TRBV6-5 and TRBJ2-7, with 11 nucleotides matching TRBD2. The CDR3 contains 15 residues. CDR1 MNHEY and CDR2 SVGAGI come from the germline V gene. V trimming: 7 bases; J trimming: 5 bases; junction bases outside the gene matches: 10. CDR3 sequence: CASKPVAGGRNEQYF. DNA for the CDR3: TGTGCCAGCAAACCCGTAGCGGGGGGGCGGAACGAGCAGTACTTC.

The CDR3 spells CSVEMDRGNEQFF. As DNA, the CDR3 is TGCAGCGTTGAAATGGACAGGGGGAATGAGCAGTTCTTC. The chain is built from TRBV29-1 and TRBJ2-1, with 10 positions matching TRBD1. Germline-derived CDR1 and CDR2 are SQVTM and ANQGSEA. This CDR3 comprises 13 residues. Trimming removed 2 bases from V and 7 bases from J; junction bases left unmatched: 2.

V usage is TRBV7-2 and J usage is TRBJ2-7; 7 positions match TRBD1. Germline V gene sequence: CDR1 SGHTA, CDR2 FQGNSA. The J segment lost 1 base and the V segment lost 3 bases, leaving 3 bases of the junction unmatched. This CDR3 spans 14 amino acids. CDR3 sequence reads: CASSLDRTSYEQYF. DNA for the CDR3: TGTGCCAGCAGCTTGGACAGGACTTCCTACGAGCAGTACTTC. Looking up the rest from reference TRBV7-2 and TRBJ2-7 gives the full variable domain: GAGVSQSPSNKVTEKGKDVELRCDPISGHTALYWYRQSLGQGLEFLIYFQGNSAPDKSGLPSDRFSAERTGGSVSTLTIQRTQQEDSAVYLCASSLDRTSYEQYFGPGTRLTVT.

In nucleotides, the CDR3 is TGTGCCAGCACGTGGGGCCTGACGAACACCGGGGAGCTGTTTTTT. Its translation is CASTWGLTNTGELFF. The chain uses TRBV9 and TRBJ2-2; a possible D gene is TRBD1 (5 bases). Germline CDR1 and CDR2: SGDLS and YYNGEE. The V end was cut by 6 bases, the J end by 0 bases, with 12 bases between. This CDR3 is built from 15 residues.

The rearrangement links TRBV7-9 to TRBJ2-5; D is undetermined. CDR1 and CDR2 from the germline V gene are SEHNR and FQNEAQ (reference sequence). Trimming left V 5 bases short and J 4 bases short, with 5 bases between. CDR3 length: 11 residues. CDR3 loop: CASSQVETQYF. CDR3 bases: TGTGCCAGCAGCCAGGTAGAGACCCAGTACTTC.

The chain couples TRBV6-5 to TRBJ2-7; D possibly corresponds to TRBD1 (5 bases). There are 13 residues in the CDR3. CDR1 and CDR2 from the germline V gene are MNHEY and SVGAGI. The V end lost 6 bases, the J end lost 5 bases, and 14 bases lay between the germline ends. CDR3 DNA: TGTGCCAGCAGATTTCGACAGCTCCACGAGCAGTACTTC. Translation: CASRFRQLHEQYF.

The chain uses TRBV6-5 and TRBJ1-2; possible D gene TRBD1, 6 bases. V lost 8 bases and J lost 4, with 14 bases in between. Germline assignment: CDR1 MNHEY and CDR2 SVGAGI. CDR3 size: 13 residues. The CDR3 DNA is TGTGCCAGCGGGGGCCCTGAGGGCTATGGCTACACCTTC. Translating gives CASGGPEGYGYTF.

The gene calls are TRBV6-5 and TRBJ2-7, with D unresolved. V lost 0 bases to trimming and J lost 0 bases, with 9 bases between them. Germline lookup yields CDR1 MNHEY and CDR2 SVGAGI. The CDR3 has 15 residues. DNA for the CDR3: TGTGCCAGCAGTTACTCGCGTCGTAGCTCCTACGAGCAGTACTTC. Translating gives CASSYSRRSSYEQYF.

As DNA, the CDR3 is TGCAGCGTTGAGGAGGGCAATGAGCAGTTCTTC. Its protein product is CSVEEGNEQFF. V gene TRBV29-1 combines with J gene TRBJ2-1; D is perhaps TRBD2 (6 bases). The V end was cut by 3 bases, the J end by 6 bases, with 6 bases between. Germline V gives CDR1 SQVTM, CDR2 ANQGSEA. The CDR3 length is 11 residues.

The chain uses TRBV6-2 or TRBV6-3 and TRBJ2-7, with D uncertain. V lost 5 bases to trimming and J lost 6 bases, with 11 bases between them. Per germline, CDR1 MNHEY and CDR2 SVGEGT. The CDR3 contains 12 residues. The CDR3 sequence is CASSPLGGEQYF. The CDR3 region has the DNA TGTGCCAGCAGTCCCCTCGGTGGCGAGCAGTACTTC.

This chain joins TRBV6-5 and TRBJ2-7; TRBD2 matches 10 bases. CDR1 and CDR2 (germline): MNHEY, SVGAGI. V gave up 8 bases and J gave up 4 bases; unmatched junction bases: 8. The CDR3 runs to 14 residues. CDR3 amino acids: CASGSSGSYYEQYF. DNA of the CDR3: TGTGCCAGCGGTTCTAGCGGGAGCTATTACGAGCAGTACTTC.

The V and J genes are TRBV5-1 and TRBJ2-2; D is unresolved. CDR1 SGHRS and CDR2 YFSETQ come from the germline V gene. The CDR3 runs to 15 residues. The V end lost 0 bases, the J end lost 3 bases, and 9 bases lay between the germline ends. The CDR3 protein is CASSLDHLDTGELFF. The CDR3 DNA sequence: TGCGCCAGCAGCTTGGACCACCTAGACACCGGGGAGCTGTTTTTT.

The rearrangement links TRBV5-1 to TRBJ1-5; possibly TRBD1 for D (5 bases). V lost 6 bases, J lost 5 bases, and 15 bases lay in between. In germline, CDR1 is SGHRS, CDR2 YFSETQ. This CDR3 region has 14 residues. The CDR3 reads CASTPMGGDQPQHF. The CDR3 nucleotides are TGCGCCAGCACCCCCATGGGGGGGGATCAGCCCCAGCATTTT.

A single count supports this clone. This chain joins TRBV7-2 and TRBJ2-7; the match to TRBD2 covers 11 bases. The CDR3 runs to 15 residues. Germline trimming cut 5 bases from V and 6 bases from J; bases unmatched to any gene: 9. The germline V gene encodes CDR1 SGHTA and CDR2 FQGNSA. The CDR3, as DNA: TGTGCCAGCAGCCCCTCCGTAGCGGGAGGGGTCGAGCAGTACTTC. It codes for CASSPSVAGGVEQYF. Full variable domain (rest looked up from reference TRBV7-2 and TRBJ2-7): GAGVSQSPSNKVTEKGKDVELRCDPISGHTALYWYRQSLGQGLEFLIYFQGNSAPDKSGLPSDRFSAERTGGSVSTLTIQRTQQEDSAVYLCASSPSVAGGVEQYFGPGTRLTVT.

V is TRBV2 and J is TRBJ2-7; 8 positions match TRBD2. Trimming removed 7 bases from V and 2 bases from J; junction bases left unmatched: 10. The germline V gene has CDR1 SNHLY and CDR2 FYNNEI. The CDR3 is made up of 15 amino acids. The chain's CDR3 is CASKSLAGQAYEQYF. The CDR3 coding sequence is TGTGCCAGCAAATCTCTAGCGGGCCAAGCCTACGAGCAGTACTTC.

V gene TRBV6-6 combines with J gene TRBJ1-3; D not certain. The germline CDR1 and CDR2 sequences are MNHNY and SVGAGI (reference sequence). The germline V and J ends were trimmed by 5 bases and 0 bases, with 20 bases remaining between them. The CDR3 runs to 18 residues. The CDR3: CASSPLPFPKSSGNTIYF. The CDR3 region has the DNA TGTGCCAGCAGTCCTCTTCCCTTCCCTAAGAGCTCTGGAAACACCATATATTTT.

This chain joins TRBV7-2 and TRBJ2-3; 7 nucleotides align to TRBD1. The CDR3 extends over 15 amino acids. The V segment lost 2 bases and the J segment 3 bases; nucleotides outside the gene matches: 5. Germline V gene lookup returns CDR1 SGHTA and CDR2 FQGNSA. CDR3 bases: TGTGCCAGCAGCTTACAACAGGGGAGTACAGATACGCAGTATTTT. This codes for CASSLQQGSTDTQYF.